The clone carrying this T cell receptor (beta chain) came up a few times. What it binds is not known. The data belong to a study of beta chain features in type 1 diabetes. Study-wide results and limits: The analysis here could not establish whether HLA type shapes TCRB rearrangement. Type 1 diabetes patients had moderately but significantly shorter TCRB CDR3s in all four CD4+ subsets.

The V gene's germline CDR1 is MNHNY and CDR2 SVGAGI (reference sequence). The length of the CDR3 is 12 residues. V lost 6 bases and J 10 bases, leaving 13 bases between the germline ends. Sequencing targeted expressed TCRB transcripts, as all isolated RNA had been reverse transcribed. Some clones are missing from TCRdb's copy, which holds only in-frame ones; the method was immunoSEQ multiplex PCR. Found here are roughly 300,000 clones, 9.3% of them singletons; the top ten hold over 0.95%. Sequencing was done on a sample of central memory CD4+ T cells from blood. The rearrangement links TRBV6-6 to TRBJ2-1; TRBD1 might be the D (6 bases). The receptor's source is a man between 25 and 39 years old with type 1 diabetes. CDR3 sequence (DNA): TGTGCCAGCAGCTACAGGGTAGGGGAGCAGTTCTTC. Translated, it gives CASSYRVGEQFF.